What follows are 2 T cell receptor beta chains derived from one specimen sequenced in a study of CD8 T cells in ankylosing spondylitis. TCRdb re-derived calls from the 5' RACE reads in MiXCR, one entry per CDR3 protein. The sample has about 110,000 distinct CDR3 sequences, under 30% seen once. The sample taken for sequencing was synovial fluid, either unsorted or a sorted T cell fraction (not recorded which). All receptors come from a male donor with ankylosing spondylitis.

The rearrangement uses TRBV7-8 and TRBJ1-3; D may be TRBD1 (6 bases). Germline V gene lookup returns CDR1 SGHVS and CDR2 FQNEAQ. Between the trimmed V and J ends, which lost 5 bases and 1 base, there was a span of 21 bases. The CDR3 is made up of 18 amino acids. The CDR3 nucleotides read TGTGCCAGCAGCCATCCTTCAACAGGGAAACTGTCTGGAAACACCATATATTTT. Encoded protein: CASSHPSTGKLSGNTIYF.

This clonotype was counted between two and nine times. The chain employs TRBV20-1 and TRBJ2-1; 11 bases map to TRBD2. Trimming cost V 6 bases and J 4 bases; bases outside gene matches: 5. The CDR3 extends over 14 amino acids. Germline-derived CDR1 and CDR2 are DFQATT and SNEGSKA (reference sequence). CDR3 protein: CSAIRLAGYNEQFF. CDR3 DNA: TGCAGTGCCATAAGACTAGCGGGATACAATGAGCAGTTCTTC.